The 23 T cell receptor beta chains reported below all come from one sample, sequenced in a study of cytomegalovirus exposure and HLA in healthy donors. A multiplex PCR was run with 60 Vbeta primers and 13 Jbeta primers. Clones were sequenced by immunoSEQ multiplex PCR, and TCRdb holds only the in-frame ones, with some missing. The sample records fewer than 250,000 clones, more than 70% being singletons. Sample: PBMCs. The receptors were gathered from a human donor in good health.

The V call is TRBV7-3, the J call TRBJ2-1, with TRBD1 identical over 10 bases. V shed 9 bases, J shed 4 bases, and the junction held 0 bases outside the gene matches. This CDR3 is built from 12 residues. CDR1 is SGHTA, CDR2 FQGTGA, per germline. This CDR3 is CARGQGYNEQFF. In nucleotides, the CDR3 is TGTGCCAGGGGACAGGGGTACAATGAGCAGTTCTTC.

The V and J genes are TRBV6-5 and TRBJ2-5, with TRBD1 matching over 7 bases. Germline trimming cut 2 bases from V and 2 bases from J; bases unmatched to any gene: 5. The CDR3 is 15 residues long. From germline, CDR1 is MNHEY and CDR2 SVGAGI. This CDR3 is CASSYEGQQQETQYF. In DNA form, the CDR3 reads TGTGCCAGCAGTTACGAGGGACAGCAACAAGAGACCCAGTACTTC.

CDR3 in DNA: TGTGCCAGCAGTACTCGGGACTCTGGAAACACCATATATTTT. Amino acid sequence: CASSTRDSGNTIYF. The V call is TRBV27, the J call TRBJ1-3; no clear D. The V end lost 5 bases, the J end lost 0 bases, and 8 bases lay between the germline ends. CDR1 is MNHEY, CDR2 SMNVEV, per germline (reference sequence). The CDR3 extends over 14 amino acids.

This sequence joins TRBV4-1 and TRBJ2-5; D possibly corresponds to TRBD1 (6 bases). The J call is uncertain, as TRBJ2-7 better fits the DNA end. From germline, CDR1 is MGHRA and CDR2 YSYEKL. The CDR3 sequence is 17 residues long. The DNA for the CDR3 is TGCGCCAGCAGCCATGTAACGCAGGGGTGGGCGTCCTACGAGCAGTACTTC. It yields the protein CASSHVTQGWASYEQYF.

The chain combines TRBV11-1 with TRBJ2-7; TRBD2 is a possible D gene (5 bases). The CDR3 runs to 13 residues. CDR1 is SGHAT, CDR2 FQDESV, per germline (reference sequence). V lost 3 bases, J lost 2 bases, and 8 bases lay in between. CDR3 protein: CASSFDYPYEQYF. The CDR3 DNA sequence: TGTGCCAGCAGCTTTGACTACCCCTACGAGCAGTACTTC.

V usage is TRBV2 and J usage is TRBJ2-1; 13 bases line up with TRBD2. The CDR3 runs to 15 residues. V was clipped by 7 bases and J by 8 bases; unmatched bases: 8. Germline loops: CDR1 SNHLY, CDR2 FYNNEI. In DNA, the CDR3 is TGTGCCAGCACCCGGACTAGCGGGAGAGGAGATGAGCAGTTCTTC. Translating gives CASTRTSGRGDEQFF.

The chain links TRBV13 to TRBJ2-2; D is uncertain. CDR1 is PRHDT, CDR2 FYEKMQ, per germline (reference sequence). The V end was cut by 3 bases, the J end by 5 bases, with 7 bases between. This CDR3 is built from 13 residues. In nucleotides, the CDR3 is TGTGCCAGCAGCTTTACTCGGACCGGGGAGCTGTTTTTT. Its translation: CASSFTRTGELFF.

In this sample, this clone turned up a few times. The V gene is TRBV6-1, the J gene TRBJ2-1; TRBD1 agrees at 7 bases. The germline CDR1 and CDR2 sequences are MNHNS and SASEGT. This CDR3 contains 15 residues. V shed 6 bases, J shed 10 bases, and the junction held 15 bases outside the gene matches. This chain's CDR3 is CASSHRGVGAREQFF. The DNA for the CDR3 is TGTGCCAGCAGCCACAGGGGCGTGGGGGCTCGGGAGCAGTTCTTC.

The chain has TRBV7-2 and TRBJ2-7, with D possibly matching TRBD2 (7 bases). Germline V CDR1 and CDR2: SGHTA, FQGNSA. Trimming shortened V by 4 bases and J by 6 bases, and 16 bases separated the two germline ends. The CDR3 is made up of 14 amino acids. In nucleotides, the CDR3 is TGTGCCAGCAGCTCGGGGGGCTCGCTGGTCGAGCAGTACTTC. Translation: CASSSGGSLVEQYF.

The chain links TRBV28 to TRBJ1-3; the match to TRBD1 covers 12 bases. The CDR3 loop spans 19 amino acids. CDR1 is MDHEN, CDR2 SYDVKM, per germline. The V gene end was trimmed by 6 bases and the J gene end by 3 bases; junction bases not matched to a gene: 15. This CDR3 is CASRSTRGQGAVGGNTIYF. CDR3 in DNA: TGTGCCAGCAGGTCGACTAGGGGACAGGGGGCTGTGGGTGGAAACACCATATATTTT. Looking up the rest from reference TRBV28 and TRBJ1-3 gives the full variable domain: DVKVTQSSRYLVKRTGEKVFLECVQDMDHENMFWYRQDPGLGLRLIYFSYDVKMKEKGDIPEGYSVSREKKERFSLILESASTNQTSMYLCASRSTRGQGAVGGNTIYFGEGSWLTVV.

This rearrangement joins TRBV7-2 to TRBJ2-7, with 11 bases that match TRBD2. The CDR3 runs to 16 residues. V lost 1 base to trimming and J lost 3 bases; unmatched junction nucleotides: 5. Germline CDR1 and CDR2: SGHTA and FQGNSA. The CDR3 nucleotides are TGTGCCAGCAGCTTAGTGGGGGGGACTAGCGGCTACGAGCAGTACTTC. Translating gives CASSLVGGTSGYEQYF.

This sequence joins TRBV10-1 and TRBJ2-2; the D gene is possibly TRBD2 (6 bases). The CDR3 runs 14 residues. Germline values: CDR1 WNHNN, CDR2 SYGVQD (reference sequence). The V gene lost 2 bases and the J gene lost 6 bases, with 10 bases spanning the gap. CDR3 sequence: CASSERESSGELFF. The CDR3 DNA sequence: TGCGCCAGCAGTGAGCGGGAGTCCTCCGGGGAGCTGTTTTTT.

The V gene is TRBV6-6, the J gene TRBJ2-5, with D unresolved. Germline values: CDR1 MNHNY, CDR2 SVGAGI (reference sequence). V shed 0 bases and J shed 5 bases, with 10 bases lying between them. The CDR3 is 14 residues long. The CDR3 loop is CASSYSRHYETQYF. CDR3 DNA: TGTGCCAGCAGTTACTCGAGGCACTACGAGACCCAGTACTTC.

J is TRBJ2-7 and V is TRBV4-2, with 10 positions matching TRBD2. The CDR3 loop spans 16 amino acids. V lost 2 bases and J lost 2; bases outside the gene matches: 6. Per germline, CDR1 LGHNA and CDR2 YNFKEQ. The CDR3 loop is CASSQSGLAATYEQYF. The CDR3 DNA reads TGTGCCAGCAGCCAAAGTGGACTAGCGGCGACCTACGAGCAGTACTTC.

The genes are TRBV7-3 and TRBJ1-1, with TRBD1 as a possible D gene (6 bases). V was trimmed by 1 base and J by 1 base, leaving 10 bases between them. Germline values: CDR1 SGHTA, CDR2 FQGTGA. The CDR3 loop spans 15 amino acids. CDR3 nucleotides: TGTGCCAGCAGCTTAAGTGGACAGTCGAACACTGAAGCTTTCTTT. As protein: CASSLSGQSNTEAFF. The whole variable domain, remainder taken from reference TRBV7-3 and TRBJ1-1, is GAGVSQTPSNKVTEKGKYVELRCDPISGHTALYWYRQSLGQGPEFLIYFQGTGAADDSGLPNDRFFAVRPEGSVSTLKIQRTERGDSAVYLCASSLSGQSNTEAFFGQGTRLTVV.

V and J are TRBV4-1 and TRBJ1-3; possible D gene TRBD1, 6 bases. Trimming removed 6 bases at V and 3 bases at J, with 9 bases between. The CDR3 covers 13 residues. Germline lookup yields CDR1 MGHRA and CDR2 YSYEKL. CDR3 bases: TGCGCCAGCAGGCAGGGGAGTGGAAACACCATATATTTT. Its translation: CASRQGSGNTIYF.

This chain links TRBV6-1 with TRBJ1-5; D possibly corresponds to TRBD1 (5 bases). This CDR3 has 15 residues. Trimming removed 6 bases from V and 0 bases from J, with 12 bases in between. CDR1 and CDR2 (germline): MNHNS, SASEGT. CDR3 sequence (DNA): TGTGCCAGCAGCGTAGAGACAGCTAGCAATCAGCCCCAGCATTTT. It translates to CASSVETASNQPQHF.

V is TRBV29-1 and J is TRBJ2-1; tentative D call: TRBD2 (5 bases). This CDR3 spans 12 amino acids. CDR1 is SQVTM, CDR2 ANQGSEA, per germline. Trimming removed 7 bases at V and 4 bases at J, with 11 bases between. The CDR3 protein is CSAADSYNEQFF. The CDR3 coding sequence is TGCAGCGCCGCGGACTCTTACAATGAGCAGTTCTTC.

This chain joins TRBV2 and TRBJ2-3, with TRBD1 as a possible D gene (7 bases). CDR1 and CDR2 (germline): SNHLY, FYNNEI. This CDR3 comprises 15 residues. The CDR3 nucleotides read TGTGCTAACATCGGACAGGACTACCGCACAGATACGCAGTATTTT. Protein sequence: CANIGQDYRTDTQYF.

The chain couples TRBV5-1 to TRBJ1-3, with 9 bases lining up with TRBD1. Germline lookup yields CDR1 SGHRS and CDR2 YFSETQ. Germline trimming cut 0 bases from V and 0 bases from J; bases unmatched to any gene: 13. The CDR3 has 20 amino acids. The CDR3 sequence: CASSLGPTGGKSFSGNTIYF. Written as DNA, the CDR3 is TGCGCCAGCAGCTTGGGGCCGACAGGGGGTAAAAGCTTCTCTGGAAACACCATATATTTT.

The chain has TRBV5-8 and TRBJ1-5; 9 bases line up with TRBD1. J gave up 8 bases and V 4 bases, and 7 bases lay outside the gene matches. This CDR3 region has 14 residues. CDR1 is SGHTS, CDR2 YDEGEE, per germline. In DNA form, the CDR3 reads TGTGCCAGCAGCAGGGGACAGGGCGGGGAGCCCCAGCATTTT. It translates to CASSRGQGGEPQHF.

The genes are TRBV6-5 and TRBJ2-5; 7 nucleotides agree with TRBD2. The DNA end is a closer match to TRBJ2-7, so the J assignment may be wrong. Germline-derived CDR1 and CDR2 are MNHEY and SVGAGI. The CDR3 length is 14 residues. The CDR3 region is CASTRSGLPYEQYF. CDR3 nucleotides: TGTGCCAGCACTCGTAGCGGGTTACCCTACGAGCAGTACTTC.

This clone turned up a few times. This chain joins TRBV5-1 and TRBJ1-1; 11 nucleotides agree with TRBD1. V shed 6 bases, J shed 3 bases, and the junction held 10 bases outside the gene matches. CDR1 is SGHRS and CDR2 is YFSETQ in the germline V gene. The CDR3 has 16 amino acids. The CDR3 sequence: CASNPGQGVKDTEAFF. Here the CDR3 DNA reads TGCGCCAGCAACCCGGGACAGGGGGTGAAGGACACTGAAGCTTTCTTT.